The text below deals with one TCR beta chain. The sample comes from a study of shared clonotypes between healthy human individuals. Assay runs were performed at deep level. Produced via immunoSEQ multiplex PCR; TCRdb's table is partial and in-frame only. The table shows roughly 2.5 million clones, with approximately 92% occurring only once. V was clipped by 3 bases and J by 2 bases; unmatched bases: 5. This CDR3 comprises 15 residues. Germline CDR1 MNHEY, CDR2 SVGAGI. This sequence joins TRBV6-5 and TRBJ2-7, with 9 bases that match TRBD1. Sequencing was carried out using naive CD4+ T cells sorted from blood. The subset was: CD45RA+ positively selected. The clonotype originates from a man between 18 and 29 years old in good health. The CDR3 bases are TGTGCCAGCAGTTATTATGGACAGGGGACCTACGAGCAGTACTTC. Amino acid sequence: CASSYYGQGTYEQYF.